Listed here are 28 T cell receptor beta chains from one sample, sequenced in a study of T cell clonotyping in hematopoietic cell transplantation (dated by TCRdb to about 2021). Library generation was performed with the immunoSEQ multiplex PCR assay. TCRdb mirrors the immuneACCESS table, restricted to in-frame sequences. Some clones are absent from its copies; in checked studies, under half trace to an unresolved V gene, and the reason for the others is unknown. The sample yields about 9,000 clones; roughly 90% were counted once. Clones ranked in the top ten supply around 26% of the sample. Sample time point, as interpreted from the label and publication: recipient sample about 28 days before transplant, after cytoreduction. Sequences were derived from peripheral blood mononuclear cells, sampled before stem cell transplant. Every receptor here comes from a woman aged 60-75 years with acute myeloid leukemia. Some clones in this sample may be carry-over from other donors' samples.

This sequence joins TRBV5-5 and TRBJ1-1; no definite D call. Between the trimmed V and J ends, which lost 6 bases and 0 bases, there was a span of 9 bases. The germline gives CDR1 SGHKS, CDR2 YYEKEE (reference sequence). This CDR3 has 13 amino acids. The CDR3 region has the DNA TGTGCCAGCATTCGAGGGATGAACACTGAAGCTTTCTTT. This translates into CASIRGMNTEAFF.

V gene TRBV6-5 combines with J gene TRBJ2-7, with 7 bases matching TRBD2. Germline CDR1 and CDR2: MNHEY and SVGAGI. J lost 2 bases, V lost 2 bases, and 6 bases had no gene match. This CDR3 contains 15 residues. The CDR3 spells CASSYEGGQTYEQYF. Here the CDR3 DNA reads TGTGCCAGCAGTTACGAGGGAGGGCAAACCTACGAGCAGTACTTC.

V is TRBV7-6 and J is TRBJ2-1; D is unresolved. Between the trimmed V and J ends, which lost 4 bases and 9 bases, there was a span of 13 bases. Per the germline V gene, CDR1 is SGHVS and CDR2 is FNYEAQ. The CDR3 contains 13 residues. CDR3 coding DNA: TGTGCCAGCAGCTCTTTTATCGACGCTGAGCAGTTCTTC. Translated, it gives CASSSFIDAEQFF.

CDR3 amino acids: CASITGYYEQYV. The CDR3 DNA is TGTGCCAGTATCACGGGATACTACGAGCAGTACGTC. The rearrangement links TRBV19 to TRBJ2-7; tentatively, D is TRBD2 (5 bases). Between the trimmed V and J ends, which lost 7 bases and 3 bases, there was a span of 10 bases. Germline CDR1 reads LNHDA; CDR2 reads SQIVND (reference sequence). The CDR3 length is 12 residues.

The rearrangement links TRBV27 to TRBJ1-5, with unresolved D. The ends were cut back, 8 bases at V and 5 bases at J, with 13 bases in the middle. This CDR3 region has 13 residues. Germline CDR1 and CDR2: MNHEY and SMNVEV (reference sequence). CDR3 region: CASGGLEHQPQHF. The CDR3 bases are TGTGCCAGCGGAGGACTGGAACATCAGCCCCAGCATTTT.

This sequence joins TRBV11-2 and TRBJ2-3; D not resolved. This CDR3 is 12 amino acids long. Trimming took 1 base from V and 9 from J, leaving 8 bases between them. Looked up from germline, CDR1 is SGHAT and CDR2 is FQNNGV. Here the CDR3 reads CASSLAGFTQYF. CDR3 coding DNA: TGTGCCAGCAGCTTAGCTGGGTTCACGCAGTATTTT. Looking up the rest from reference TRBV11-2 and TRBJ2-3 gives the full variable domain: EAGVAQSPRYKIIEKRQSVAFWCNPISGHATLYWYQQILGQGPKLLIQFQNNGVVDDSQLPKDRFSAERLKGVDSTLKIQPAKLEDSAVYLCASSLAGFTQYFGPGTRLTVL.

The V gene is TRBV11-2, the J gene TRBJ2-2; D not certain. CDR3 length equals 13 residues. Germline V CDR1 and CDR2: SGHAT, FQNNGV. Trimming removed 3 bases from V and 8 bases from J, with 10 bases in between. CDR3 nucleotide sequence: TGTGCCAGCAGCTTTAAAGGGTCAGGGGAGCTGTTTTTT. This sequence encodes CASSFKGSGELFF.

This clone was seen just once. The chain carries TRBV15 and TRBJ1-3; D gene ambiguous. CDR1 and CDR2 (germline): LNHNV, YYDKDF (reference sequence). This CDR3 has 14 residues. The V gene lost 1 base and the J gene lost 0 bases, with 4 bases spanning the gap. The CDR3 nucleotides read TGTGCCACCAGCAGAGGAAGCTCTGGAAACACCATATATTTT. Amino acid sequence: CATSRGSSGNTIYF.

The genes are TRBV13 and TRBJ1-4; D possibly corresponds to TRBD1 (5 bases). CDR3 length equals 13 residues. Trimming took off 2 bases at V and 7 bases at J, with 8 bases between the two ends. The germline V gene encodes CDR1 PRHDT and CDR2 FYEKMQ (reference sequence). CDR3 sequence reads: CASSLPGTEKLFF. CDR3 nucleotide sequence: TGTGCCAGCAGCTTACCCGGGACTGAAAAACTGTTTTTT.

This chain joins TRBV6-5 and TRBJ1-1, with a possible D match to TRBD1 (5 bases). The CDR3 totals 13 residues. Trimming pared 8 bases from V and 0 bases from J, leaving 10 bases between. CDR1 MNHEY and CDR2 SVGAGI come from the germline V gene. The CDR3 region is CASHRTVNTEAFF. In DNA form, the CDR3 reads TGTGCCAGCCACAGGACGGTGAACACTGAAGCTTTCTTT.

V and J are TRBV5-6 and TRBJ1-2; possible D gene TRBD1, 5 bases. The CDR3 sequence is 18 residues long. CDR1 and CDR2 from the germline V gene are SGHDT and YYEEEE. V lost 2 bases, J lost 6 bases, and 26 bases lay in between. The CDR3 reads CASSLARRGYLVGNGYTF. DNA for the CDR3: TGTGCCAGCAGCTTAGCTCGCCGGGGGTATTTAGTCGGTAATGGCTACACCTTC.

The chain has TRBV6-5 and TRBJ1-6; tentatively, D is TRBD1 (6 bases). The V end lost 5 bases, the J end lost 6 bases, and 11 bases lay between the germline ends. The CDR3 consists of 14 residues. Germline assignment: CDR1 MNHEY and CDR2 SVGAGI. The CDR3 is CASSLGQINSPLHF. As DNA, the CDR3 is TGTGCCAGCAGTCTAGGACAGATTAATTCACCCCTCCACTTT.

The chain combines TRBV7-2 with TRBJ1-2, with 9 bases identical to TRBD1. Germline CDR1 SGHTA, CDR2 FQGNSA. With 5 bases clipped from V and 5 bases from J, the junction kept 12 bases outside the gene matches. CDR3 length: 16 residues. The CDR3 DNA reads as TGTGCCAGCAGCCAGGGGGGGACAGGGAGTAGGTATGGCTACACCTTC. Its protein is CASSQGGTGSRYGYTF. Full variable domain (outside the CDR3, taken from reference TRBV7-2 and TRBJ1-2): GAGVSQSPSNKVTEKGKDVELRCDPISGHTALYWYRQSLGQGLEFLIYFQGNSAPDKSGLPSDRFSAERTGGSVSTLTIQRTQQEDSAVYLCASSQGGTGSRYGYTFGSGTRLTVV.

The rearrangement links TRBV4-1 to TRBJ1-5, with a weak D call TRBD1 (5 bases). Trimming shortened V by 0 bases and J by 4 bases, and 7 bases separated the two germline ends. CDR1 MGHRA and CDR2 YSYEKL come from the germline V gene. The CDR3 runs 14 residues. In DNA form, the CDR3 reads TGCGCCAGCAGCCAAGATTCAGGGAATCAGCCCCAGCATTTT. Residues: CASSQDSGNQPQHF.

The J gene is TRBJ2-1, the V gene TRBV25-1, with D tentatively TRBD1 (6 bases). The CDR3 runs to 18 residues. Germline CDR1 is MGHDK and CDR2 is SYGVNS. Trimming removed 1 base from V and 0 bases from J, with 16 bases in between. The CDR3 coding sequence is TGTGCCAGCAGTGAATTGAGTACAGGGCATGGCTCCTACAATGAGCAGTTCTTC. Its protein product is CASSELSTGHGSYNEQFF.

The genes are TRBV27 and TRBJ2-3; D is uncertain. There are 13 residues in the CDR3. The germline CDR1 and CDR2 sequences are MNHEY and SMNVEV (reference sequence). Trimming took 3 bases from V and 13 from J, leaving 17 bases between them. CDR3 in DNA: TGTGCCAGCAGTTTTAATCCCTACTCTGGGGAGTATTTT. Protein product: CASSFNPYSGEYF.

This chain links TRBV29-1 with TRBJ2-5; no firm D call. The J call may be wrong; the DNA end is better matched by TRBJ2-7. Per the germline V gene, CDR1 is SQVTM and CDR2 is ANQGSEA. The CDR3 is 14 amino acids. The CDR3 sequence: CSVEVGDPAYEQYF. The CDR3 DNA reads TGCAGCGTTGAAGTAGGCGACCCGGCCTACGAGCAGTACTTC.

V gene TRBV4-1 combines with J gene TRBJ1-2, with 9 positions matching TRBD1. The CDR3 extends over 17 amino acids. Losses at the gene ends were 0 bases for V and 8 bases for J; bases not matched to a gene: 13. Germline V CDR1 and CDR2: MGHRA, YSYEKL. The CDR3 DNA reads TGCGCCAGCAGCCAAGATTTGGGGACAGGGAACCTCATAGGCTACACCTTC. Translated: CASSQDLGTGNLIGYTF.

The chain joins TRBV15 to TRBJ1-2; D ambiguous. The CDR3 runs 13 residues. CDR1 and CDR2 from the germline V gene are LNHNV and YYDKDF (reference sequence). V gave up 0 bases and J gave up 5 bases, with 7 bases separating them. The CDR3 sequence is CATSRDPGYGYTF. In DNA form, the CDR3 reads TGTGCCACCAGCAGAGACCCGGGGTATGGCTACACCTTC.

The rearrangement uses TRBV19 and TRBJ2-3; maybe TRBD2 (6 bases). Germline V gene data show CDR1 as LNHDA and CDR2 as SQIVND (reference sequence). The CDR3 runs 15 residues. The ends were cut back, 6 bases at V and 1 base at J, with 14 bases in the middle. The CDR3 coding sequence is TGTGCCAGTAGCCCTCGACTAGACGGCACAGATACGCAGTATTTT. It specifies CASSPRLDGTDTQYF.

This clone has a handful of counts. This chain links TRBV2 with TRBJ1-5; weak D call: TRBD1 (5 bases). V dropped 5 bases and J dropped 5 bases, with 16 bases sitting between them. Germline CDR1 SNHLY, CDR2 FYNNEI. CDR3 size: 15 residues. The CDR3 protein is CASSLRLLGDQPQHF. DNA for the CDR3: TGTGCCAGCAGTTTGCGGCTTCTAGGGGATCAGCCCCAGCATTTT.

V is TRBV5-4 and J is TRBJ2-5; 9 nucleotides align to TRBD2. The CDR3 has 15 residues. Germline assignment: CDR1 SGHNT and CDR2 YYREEE (reference sequence). V trimming: 4 bases; J trimming: 5 bases; junction bases outside the gene matches: 9. This CDR3 is CASSPGLAPRETQYF. The CDR3 DNA reads as TGTGCCAGCAGCCCAGGACTAGCGCCGAGGGAGACCCAGTACTTC.

The chain joins TRBV5-1 to TRBJ1-4, with a possible D match to TRBD1 (5 bases). Looked up from germline, CDR1 is SGHRS and CDR2 is YFSETQ. The CDR3 is 16 residues long. V gave up 4 bases and J gave up 1 base, with 14 bases separating them. The CDR3: CASSDTGTVTNEKLFF. CDR3 sequence (DNA): TGCGCCAGCAGCGACACCGGGACCGTAACTAATGAAAAACTGTTTTTT.

V gene TRBV14 combines with J gene TRBJ2-3; the match to TRBD2 covers 8 bases. The V segment lost 4 bases and the J segment 5 bases; nucleotides outside the gene matches: 11. Germline-derived CDR1 and CDR2 are SGHDN and FVKESK. There are 16 residues in the CDR3. DNA of the CDR3: TGTGCCAGCAGCCTAACCACGGGAGGGCCGGAAGATACGCAGTATTTT. Its protein is CASSLTTGGPEDTQYF. Full variable domain (missing parts from reference TRBV14 and TRBJ2-3): EAGVTQFPSHSVIEKGQTVTLRCDPISGHDNLYWYRRVMGKEIKFLLHFVKESKQDESGMPNNRFLAERTGGTYSTLKVQPAELEDSGVYFCASSLTTGGPEDTQYFGPGTRLTVL.

This chain uses TRBV4-3 with TRBJ2-2; D possibly corresponds to TRBD2 (5 bases). Germline V gene sequence: CDR1 LGHNA, CDR2 YSLEER. Trimming removed 3 bases at V and 10 bases at J, with 21 bases between. The CDR3 is 16 residues long. The CDR3 DNA follows: TGCGCCAGCAGCCAGGACTCCGGCGAACCGACTTTGGAGCTGTTTTTT. It yields the protein CASSQDSGEPTLELFF.

This chain joins TRBV7-2 and TRBJ1-5; unclear D gene. The V gene lost 3 bases and the J gene lost 7 bases, with 10 bases spanning the gap. The CDR3 loop spans 13 amino acids. The V gene's germline CDR1 is SGHTA and CDR2 FQGNSA. In nucleotides, the CDR3 is TGTGCCAGCAGCTTGGTGGGAGGGCAGCCCCAGCATTTT. Protein product: CASSLVGGQPQHF.

The rearrangement joins TRBV11-3 to TRBJ1-2, with D unresolved. Germline lookup yields CDR1 SGHNT and CDR2 YENEEA. This CDR3 region has 14 residues. Trimming took off 1 base at V and 3 bases at J, with 9 bases between the two ends. CDR3 bases: TGTGCCAGCAGCTTAGGGTGGGGTGACTATGGCTACACCTTC. Translating it yields CASSLGWGDYGYTF.

This chain links TRBV27 with TRBJ1-1, with 8 bases fitting TRBD1. Germline CDR1 MNHEY, CDR2 SMNVEV (reference sequence). The V gene end was trimmed by 8 bases and the J gene end by 1 base; junction bases not matched to a gene: 6. The CDR3 loop spans 14 amino acids. The CDR3 DNA reads TGTGCCAGCGCTCAGGGGGCGCGGAACACTGAAGCTTTCTTT. This sequence encodes CASAQGARNTEAFF.